The subject of this entry is one TCR beta chain. This CDR3 contains 15 residues. Germline V gene sequence: CDR1 SNHLY, CDR2 FYNNEI. Trimming left V 6 bases short and J 2 bases short, with 17 bases between. TCRdb's copy holds only in-frame clones and misses some; the assay was immunoSEQ multiplex PCR. The data show about 49,000 clones, with roughly 89% seen just once and 4.5% to 5.5% held by the top ten. The sample originates from a study of T cell changes during pregnancy in multiple sclerosis. The gene calls are TRBV2 and TRBJ2-7; possible D gene TRBD1, 6 bases. This TCR was sampled from a female donor in good health, enrolled as a control in a pregnancy study. Sample: peripheral blood, taken after pregnancy. Here the CDR3 reads CASSPSETGPYEQYF. The DNA of the CDR3 is TGTGCCAGCAGCCCCTCTGAGACAGGACCCTACGAGCAGTACTTC.